This T cell receptor (beta chain) is from a study of T-cell memory formation after mild COVID-19 (TCRdb year 2021). About the full investigation: TCR sequence clusters from the two donors were largely donor specific. Longitudinal TCRalpha and TCRbeta repertoire sequencing tracked T-cell clones expanding and contracting after mild COVID-19 in a couple of donors. The cohort comprised two young, previously healthy adult volunteers, one female and one male. Points the paper makes about the study in general: Balanced CD4/CD8 phenotypes were observed for clones contracting from day 15 to 85, whereas a bias towards CD4+ was observed for a second wave of clones expanding from day 15 to 37. Only two mild cases were covered in the study, and larger cohorts including severe cases with pre-infection samples were considered necessary. Contracting CD4+ clones appeared mostly in the CM and EM memory subsets, whereas CD8+ clones were enriched in EMRA. SARS-CoV-2 specificity was not confirmed for the second-wave clones peaking on day 37. Some responding clones were detected in pre-infection memory, suggesting pre-existing cross-reactive memory T cells joined the SARS-CoV-2 response.

The CDR3 numbers 14 residues from cysteine through phenylalanine. Only the CDR3 DNA stays, 42 bases, in frame from base 1. V and J lose 1 base and 3 bases, and a span of 10 bases separates them. For CDR1 and CDR2, the germline V gene lists SGHRS and YFSETQ. Sequencing relied on an Illumina NovaSeq 6000. TCRalpha and TCRbeta cDNA libraries were built by 5'RACE with constant-segment primers, adding sample barcodes and unique molecular identifiers. Trizol reagent was used to extract RNA from every sample. Amplification of the libraries took two PCR steps, and the second step added a second sample barcode plus Illumina TruSeq adapters. The libraries were sequenced on an Illumina NovaSeq using 2 x 150 bp paired-end reads. In the original analysis: Reads were demultiplexed and collapsed into UMI-guided consensus sequences with migec v1.2.7. Using mixcr v2.1.11, UMI consensuses were aligned to TRA and TRB V and J templates and then assembled into clonotypes. A clonotype was counted as expanded or contracted only when both edgeR and NoisET called the clonotype significant, with the noise models trained on biological replicates. For edgeR calls, the thresholds were a false discovery rate-adjusted p below 0.01 and a log2 fold-change of 1. PCA with hierarchical clustering of max-normalized trajectories of the 1000 most abundant clonotypes was used as exploratory dynamics analysis. Separately sequenced CD4+ and CD8+ repertoires were used to assign a CD4 or CD8 phenotype to each responding clone. TCRdb took the public reads, trimmed them with fastp at Q25, ran MiXCR for clone calling and kept in-frame beta chains. Every CDR3 protein is listed once, alongside the most common genes and DNA of its rows. The V and J calls follow TCRdb's processing rather than the paper's. This sample gives some 120,000 distinct CDR3 sequences in total; about 18% of them show up just once. In total, the top ten clones hold about 5.2% of the sample.

PBMCs were isolated by Ficoll-Paque density gradient centrifugation. Remarks on this clonotype: It has no known antigen specificity. No base-level quality is on record; no much larger clone is a single base apart.

This TCR came from a man between 18 and 35 years old who had mild COVID-19 (a few samples of this study predate the infection). The sample titles of this study are shuffled in the database, so cell type and time point are left out; the donor was told from shared clones. The sequencing input was PBMCs or a T cell subset sorted from them (not recorded which). The rearranged chain carries TRBV5-1 and TRBJ1-1; the D gene is perhaps TRBD1, on 6 matching bases. The nucleotide sequence reads as follows: TGCGCCAGCAGCTTGCAGGGGTCATACACTGAAGCTTTCTTT. It translates as CASSLQGSYTEAFF.